The 8 T cell receptor beta chains listed next were all sequenced from one sample in a study of blood T cell repertoires in COVID-19. The table came from immunoSEQ multiplex PCR; TCRdb's copy has only in-frame clones and leaves some out. The data contain 150,000 to 180,000 clones, about four fifths of them singletons. The sequenced material came from peripheral blood. These receptors all come from a woman aged 55-70 years with acute or convalescent COVID-19.

The chain links TRBV11-3 to TRBJ1-6; D might be TRBD1 (5 bases). Germline CDR1 SGHNT, CDR2 YENEEA. This CDR3 is built from 15 residues. V gave up 5 bases and J gave up 6 bases, with 14 bases separating them. CDR3 in DNA: TGTGCCAGCAGCGAGGAGACAGTTGGTAATTCACCCCTCCACTTT. It translates to CASSEETVGNSPLHF.

CDR3 nucleotides: TGTGCCAGCAGTTACTACCCCCCCCCGGGGAATAATGAGCAGTTCTTC. This encodes CASSYYPPPGNNEQFF. This chain connects TRBV6-5 to TRBJ2-1, with TRBD2 as a possible D gene (5 bases). Per the germline V gene, CDR1 is MNHEY and CDR2 is SVGAGI. The V end lost 1 base, the J end lost 7 bases, and 17 bases lay between the germline ends. The CDR3 covers 16 residues.

The chain employs TRBV5-6 and TRBJ2-2; 12 bases line up with TRBD1. CDR3 length equals 17 residues. In germline, CDR1 is SGHDT, CDR2 YYEEEE. Germline trimming cut 4 bases from V and 5 bases from J; bases unmatched to any gene: 9. As DNA, the CDR3 is TGTGCCAGCAGCCGGGACAGGGGGCTATCGGGGACCGGGGAGCTGTTTTTT. Amino acid sequence: CASSRDRGLSGTGELFF.

The chain combines TRBV9 with TRBJ2-7; a possible D gene is TRBD2 (5 bases). CDR1 SGDLS and CDR2 YYNGEE come from the germline V gene. This CDR3 is 14 amino acids long. The V end lost 0 bases, the J end lost 6 bases, and 13 bases lay between the germline ends. The CDR3 DNA reads TGTGCCAGCAGCGTAGCAGAGGGCTATACCGAGCAGTACTTC. This encodes CASSVAEGYTEQYF.

The V gene is TRBV3-1 (or the pseudogene TRBV3-2), the J gene TRBJ2-2; 11 bases map to TRBD2. With 3 bases clipped from V and 4 bases from J, the junction kept 1 base outside the gene matches. Germline V CDR1 and CDR2: LGHDT, YNNKEL (reference sequence). The CDR3 consists of 15 residues. CDR3 amino acids: CASSHSGGVTGELFF. The CDR3 DNA reads as TGTGCCAGCAGCCATAGCGGGGGGGTCACCGGGGAGCTGTTTTTT.

The chain carries TRBV5-1 and TRBJ1-1; D gene uncertain. V shed 4 bases and J shed 2 bases, with 12 bases lying between them. Germline-derived CDR1 and CDR2 are SGHRS and YFSETQ. This CDR3 has 14 amino acids. The CDR3: CASSREGGNTEAFF. CDR3 coding DNA: TGCGCCAGCAGCCGGGAGGGCGGAAACACTGAAGCTTTCTTT.

CDR3 coding DNA: TGTGCCAGCAGTCGCCAGGACACTTACTATGGCTACACCTTC. This encodes CASSRQDTYYGYTF. The chain recombines TRBV6-5 with TRBJ1-2, with TRBD1 as a possible D gene (5 bases). With 5 bases removed from V and 3 bases from J, the gap between germline ends came to 13 bases. The CDR3 contains 14 residues. The germline CDR1 and CDR2 sequences are MNHEY and SVGAGI.

V is TRBV4-1 and J is TRBJ1-5; 7 bases agree with TRBD1. The germline CDR1 and CDR2 sequences are MGHRA and YSYEKL. After removal of 4 bases from V and 0 bases from J, the junction contained 6 bases not matched to a gene. The CDR3 covers 16 residues. The CDR3 is CASSRIGTDSNQPQHF. Here the CDR3 DNA reads TGCGCCAGCAGCCGCATCGGGACAGATAGCAATCAGCCCCAGCATTTT.